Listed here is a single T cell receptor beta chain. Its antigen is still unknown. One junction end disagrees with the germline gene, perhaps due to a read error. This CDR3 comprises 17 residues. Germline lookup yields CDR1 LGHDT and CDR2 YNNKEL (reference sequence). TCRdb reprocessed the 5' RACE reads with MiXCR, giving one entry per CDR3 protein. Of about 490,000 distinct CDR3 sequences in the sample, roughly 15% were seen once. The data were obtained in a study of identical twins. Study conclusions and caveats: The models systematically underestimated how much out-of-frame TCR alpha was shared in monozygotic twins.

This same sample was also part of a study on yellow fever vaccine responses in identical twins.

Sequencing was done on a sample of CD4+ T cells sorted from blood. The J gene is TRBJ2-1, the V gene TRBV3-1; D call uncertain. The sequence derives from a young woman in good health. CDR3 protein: CVSSLRFAAGVGNEQFF. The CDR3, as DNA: TGTGTCAGCAGCTTAAGGTTCGCGGCAGGAGTTGGGAATGAGCAGTTCTTC.